This TCR beta chain was sequenced for a study of beta chain features in type 1 diabetes. Study overall: Age, gender and cell yields were alike across patients and healthy donors. General study findings and limits: Within each of all four CD4+ subsets, Type 1 diabetes patients had TCRB CDR3s that were moderately but significantly shorter.

Germline lookup yields CDR1 SQVTM and CDR2 ANQGSEA. The CDR3 contains 14 residues. The ends lost 2 bases at V and 9 bases at J; junction bases unmatched: 12. This clone showed up just a few times. The antigen remains undetermined. Sequencing targeted expressed TCRB transcripts, as all isolated RNA had been reverse transcribed. Sequenced by immunoSEQ multiplex PCR; TCRdb stores in-frame clones only, minus some. This sample has 200,000 to 250,000 clones, with around 68% found just once. This TCR was recovered from a man aged 25 to 40 in good health. This chain joins TRBV29-1 and TRBJ2-7; 8 positions agree with TRBD2. Sequencing was performed on naive CD4+ T cells from blood. CDR3 sequence reads: CSVEFGSGKVRQYF. CDR3 DNA: TGCAGCGTTGAATTCGGTAGCGGGAAGGTGCGGCAGTACTTC.